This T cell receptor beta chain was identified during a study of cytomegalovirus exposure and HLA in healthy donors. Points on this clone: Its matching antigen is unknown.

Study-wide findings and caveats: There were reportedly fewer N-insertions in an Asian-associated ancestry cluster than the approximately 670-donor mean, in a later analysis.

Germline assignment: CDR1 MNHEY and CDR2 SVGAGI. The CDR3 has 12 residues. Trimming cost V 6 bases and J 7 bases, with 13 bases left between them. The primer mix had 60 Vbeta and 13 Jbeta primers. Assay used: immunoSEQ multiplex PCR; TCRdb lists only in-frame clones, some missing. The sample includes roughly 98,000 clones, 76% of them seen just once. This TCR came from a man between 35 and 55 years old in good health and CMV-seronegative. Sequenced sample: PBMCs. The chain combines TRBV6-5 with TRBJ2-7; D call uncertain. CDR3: CASRSELREQYF. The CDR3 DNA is TGTGCCAGCAGGTCCGAGTTGCGGGAGCAGTACTTC.